The clone carrying this T cell receptor beta chain has only a few counts. Its cognate antigen is unknown. The data belong to a study of identical twins. The study, taken as a whole, reports: Out-of-frame beta sequences exhibited a weaker degree of excess twin sharing. In drawing conclusions, the study used cross-sectional statistical analysis and did not follow the same donors. Beta clonotypes that were abundant in cord blood contained fewer insertions, a pattern absent from memory repertoires.

It was template switching that added a universal primer site, and there were unique molecular identifiers on the cDNA. MiXCR, applied by TCRdb to the 5' RACE reads, yields one record per CDR3 protein. The sample lists 200,000 to 250,000 distinct CDR3 sequences; approximately 7.9% were seen once. These data were also reused for a study on yellow fever vaccine responses in identical twins.

The clonotype comes from a woman aged 18 to 35 in good health. Sequences were obtained from CD8+ T cells sorted from blood.

In DNA form, the CDR3 reads TGTGCCAGCAGCCCGATGGTGAGCCCCGAGCAGTACTTC. Amino acids: CASSPMVSPEQYF. This sequence joins TRBV7-2 and TRBJ2-7, with D uncertain. Trimming removed 5 bases from V and 6 bases from J, with 14 bases in between. CDR3 length: 13 amino acids. In germline, CDR1 is SGHTA, CDR2 FQGNSA. The complete variable domain, with remaining parts taken from reference TRBV7-2 and TRBJ2-7, reads GAGVSQSPSNKVTEKGKDVELRCDPISGHTALYWYRQSLGQGLEFLIYFQGNSAPDKSGLPSDRFSAERTGGSVSTLTIQRTQQEDSAVYLCASSPMVSPEQYFGPGTRLTVT.